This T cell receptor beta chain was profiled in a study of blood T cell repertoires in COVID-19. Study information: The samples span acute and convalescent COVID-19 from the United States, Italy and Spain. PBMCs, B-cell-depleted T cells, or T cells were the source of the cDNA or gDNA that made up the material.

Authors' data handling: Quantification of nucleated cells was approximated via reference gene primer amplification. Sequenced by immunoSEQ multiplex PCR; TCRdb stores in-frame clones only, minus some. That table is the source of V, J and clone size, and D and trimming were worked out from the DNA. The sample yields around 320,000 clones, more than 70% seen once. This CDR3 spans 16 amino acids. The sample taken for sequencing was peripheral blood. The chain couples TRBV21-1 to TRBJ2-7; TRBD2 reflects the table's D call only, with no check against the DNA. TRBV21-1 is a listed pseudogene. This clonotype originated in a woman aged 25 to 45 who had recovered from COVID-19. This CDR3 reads CASSIHKRGDSYEQYF. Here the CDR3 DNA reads TGTGCCAGCAGCATCCATAAGCGGGGGGACTCCTACGAGCAGTACTTC.